The 32 T cell receptor beta chains below come from one sample, sequenced in a study of blood T cell repertoires in COVID-19. Sequencing used immunoSEQ multiplex PCR; TCRdb keeps in-frame clones, though not all of them. The sample lists some 120,000 clones, 80% to 90% occurring once. The sample comprised peripheral blood. Source of these receptors: a man between 65 and 85 years old with active or convalescent COVID-19.

This rearrangement joins TRBV25-1 to TRBJ1-2; tentative D call: TRBD1 (5 bases). Deletions cut 5 bases from V and 0 bases from J, with 13 bases between. The CDR3 has 15 residues. The V gene's germline CDR1 is MGHDK and CDR2 SYGVNS. The CDR3: CASSPGEPSNYGYTF. DNA for the CDR3: TGTGCCAGCAGTCCGGGGGAACCTTCTAACTATGGCTACACCTTC.

The chain carries TRBV28 and TRBJ1-4, with D possibly TRBD1 on 5 matching bases. CDR1 MDHEN and CDR2 SYDVKM come from the germline V gene. The CDR3 is 19 amino acids. Between the trimmed V and J ends, which lost 1 base and 0 bases, there was a span of 18 bases. CDR3 sequence: CASSLSSFGREATNEKLFF. The CDR3 nucleotides are TGTGCCAGCAGTTTATCATCCTTCGGCAGGGAAGCAACTAATGAAAAACTGTTTTTT.

The chain links TRBV30 to TRBJ1-3; 10 bases are shared with TRBD1. This CDR3 has 19 amino acids. Germline V CDR1 and CDR2: GTSNPN, SVGIG (reference sequence). V shed 5 bases and J 2 bases; nucleotides not matched to a gene: 18. The chain's CDR3 is CAWAPRGQGQFWTGNTIYF. The DNA of the CDR3 is TGTGCCTGGGCCCCTCGGGGACAGGGGCAATTCTGGACTGGAAACACCATATATTTT.

The CDR3 DNA reads as TGTGCCAGCAGTCCCCTAGCGGGAGGGCCGAACGAGCAGTACTTC. This sequence encodes CASSPLAGGPNEQYF. The chain is built from TRBV27 and TRBJ2-7, with TRBD2 matching over 12 bases. Unmatched junction bases numbered 7, after V lost 5 bases and J lost 5 bases. Germline lookup yields CDR1 MNHEY and CDR2 SMNVEV (reference sequence). The CDR3 is made up of 15 amino acids.

On this clone: At the DNA level, this CDR3 is encoded by other sequences in the same sample as well. V and J are TRBV7-9 and TRBJ2-7; a weak D match, TRBD1 (6 bases). Trimming left V 0 bases short and J 0 bases short, with 6 bases between. The CDR3 is 14 amino acids. In germline, CDR1 is SEHNR, CDR2 FQNEAQ (reference sequence). The CDR3 sequence: CASSLAGGSYEQYF. CDR3 DNA sequence: TGTGCCAGCAGCTTAGCAGGGGGCTCCTACGAGCAGTACTTC.

This clone came up a few times. The rearrangement joins TRBV18 to TRBJ2-2; 8 positions match TRBD1. V trimming: 6 bases; J trimming: 3 bases; junction bases outside the gene matches: 6. The CDR3 is made up of 15 amino acids. CDR1 is KGHSH, CDR2 LQKENI, per germline. CDR3 in amino acids: CASSKRQGYTGELFF. The CDR3 DNA follows: TGTGCCAGCTCCAAAAGACAGGGGTACACCGGGGAGCTGTTTTTT.

This clone was recorded once. The chain couples TRBV11-2 to TRBJ1-2; TRBD1 matches 7 bases. The CDR3 has 15 amino acids. Germline-derived CDR1 and CDR2 are SGHAT and FQNNGV. Trimming at V came to 5 bases and at J to 6 bases, leaving 12 bases not matched to a gene. The CDR3: CASSPGQGGLDGYTF. The CDR3 coding sequence is TGTGCCAGCAGCCCGGGGCAGGGGGGTTTGGATGGCTACACCTTC.

CDR3 amino acids: CASSDGRSSWGYTF. CDR3 bases: TGTGCCAGCAGCGACGGAAGGAGTTCATGGGGCTACACCTTC. V usage is TRBV9 and J usage is TRBJ1-2; D call uncertain. Germline V CDR1 and CDR2: SGDLS, YYNGEE. V was clipped by 3 bases and J by 8 bases, with 17 bases between them. CDR3 size: 14 residues.

The chain employs TRBV2 and TRBJ2-4, with a weak D call TRBD2 (6 bases). Germline-derived CDR1 and CDR2 are SNHLY and FYNNEI. This CDR3 spans 14 amino acids. Trimming stripped 7 bases from V and 3 bases from J, with 13 bases between. CDR3 sequence: CASNPRLGKNIQYF. In DNA form, the CDR3 reads TGTGCCAGCAACCCCCGACTAGGCAAAAACATTCAGTACTTC.

The chain employs TRBV28 and TRBJ1-2; D is possibly TRBD1 (5 bases). Trimming stripped 7 bases from V and 4 bases from J, with 16 bases between. Germline-derived CDR1 and CDR2 are MDHEN and SYDVKM. The CDR3 length is 14 residues. The CDR3 nucleotides are TGTGCCAGCACCTTCGCTGACAGATCCTATGGCTACACCTTC. Translated, it gives CASTFADRSYGYTF.

The chain links TRBV24-1 to TRBJ2-3; no firm D call. Germline CDR1 and CDR2: KGHDR and SFDVKD. Trimming removed 1 base from V and 4 bases from J, with 2 bases in between. The CDR3 contains 12 residues. The CDR3 region has the DNA TGTGCCACCAGTGATTTCGCAGATACGCAGTATTTT. It specifies CATSDFADTQYF.

This clone was observed once. The chain has TRBV11-2 and TRBJ2-2, with TRBD1 matching over 8 bases. V lost 0 bases and J lost 6; bases outside the gene matches: 0. The germline V gene has CDR1 SGHAT and CDR2 FQNNGV. The CDR3 runs to 14 residues. The CDR3 reads CASSLDRGPGELFF. The CDR3 bases are TGTGCCAGCAGCTTAGACAGGGGGCCCGGGGAGCTGTTTTTT.

This clone appeared once. The rearrangement uses TRBV24-1 and TRBJ2-1; 12 bases agree with TRBD1. The CDR3 loop spans 16 amino acids. J lost 8 bases, V lost 4 bases, and 8 bases had no gene match. Germline V gives CDR1 KGHDR, CDR2 SFDVKD. The CDR3 here is CATSESGTGGVDEQFF. CDR3 sequence (DNA): TGTGCCACCAGTGAATCCGGGACAGGGGGCGTGGATGAGCAGTTCTTC.

The chain carries TRBV5-1 and TRBJ2-5; D might be TRBD2 (6 bases). The CDR3 is made up of 18 amino acids. Germline V gene sequence: CDR1 SGHRS, CDR2 YFSETQ. V lost 0 bases and J lost 2, with 20 bases in between. Here the CDR3 DNA reads TGCGCCAGCAGCTTGGGGGACTCCCGGGTGGTTCGACAAGAGACCCAGTACTTC. The encoded protein is CASSLGDSRVVRQETQYF.

This chain connects TRBV6-1 to TRBJ2-1; tentatively, D is TRBD2 (6 bases). The CDR3 extends over 16 amino acids. Trimming took 3 bases from V and 8 from J, leaving 20 bases between them. Germline V gene lookup returns CDR1 MNHNS and CDR2 SASEGT. This CDR3 reads CASSEMTSPGGDEQFF. In nucleotides, the CDR3 is TGTGCCAGCAGTGAGATGACTAGTCCCGGCGGGGATGAGCAGTTCTTC.

This clone turned up a few times. The chain links TRBV25-1 to TRBJ2-3, with no clear D. Germline CDR1 MGHDK, CDR2 SYGVNS. This CDR3 comprises 16 residues. The V gene lost 6 bases and the J gene lost 2 bases, with 18 bases spanning the gap. CDR3 nucleotides: TGTGCCAGCAGCTCCCGGAAGCAGCTAGTCACAGATACGCAGTATTTT. As protein: CASSSRKQLVTDTQYF.

The V call is TRBV27, the J call TRBJ1-2, with a tentative D call TRBD1 (5 bases). The CDR3 runs to 14 residues. V was trimmed by 6 bases and J by 6 bases, leaving 17 bases between them. Germline assignment: CDR1 MNHEY and CDR2 SMNVEV (reference sequence). CDR3 coding DNA: TGTGCCAGCAGCCCAAAACCAGGGAAGGATGGCTACACCTTC. Translating it yields CASSPKPGKDGYTF.

The genes are TRBV5-8 and TRBJ2-3; 7 bases are a match to TRBD2. Per germline, CDR1 SGHTS and CDR2 YDEGEE. Unmatched junction bases numbered 7, after V lost 1 base and J lost 2 bases. CDR3 length: 16 residues. CDR3 in DNA: TGTGCCAGCAGCTTGTCCGTAGCGGGTTCCACAGATACGCAGTATTTT. Translation: CASSLSVAGSTDTQYF.

J is TRBJ2-7 and V is TRBV14; a weak D match, TRBD2 (6 bases). CDR3 length: 14 amino acids. V was trimmed by 4 bases and J by 1 base, leaving 11 bases between them. Per germline, CDR1 SGHDN and CDR2 FVKESK. Here the CDR3 reads CASSPYGTSYEQYF. CDR3 in DNA: TGTGCCAGCAGCCCATACGGGACTTCCTACGAGCAGTACTTC.

J is TRBJ2-5 and V is TRBV4-1, with 9 bases identical to TRBD1. The CDR3 has 14 residues. V shed 4 bases and J 5 bases; nucleotides not matched to a gene: 5. The V gene's germline CDR1 is MGHRA and CDR2 YSYEKL. The CDR3 loop reads CASSPDRGRETQYF. The CDR3, as DNA: TGCGCCAGCAGCCCGGACAGGGGCCGGGAGACCCAGTACTTC.

The rearrangement uses TRBV5-5 and TRBJ2-1, with D perhaps matching TRBD1 (6 bases). With 4 bases removed from V and 9 bases from J, the gap between germline ends came to 23 bases. Looked up from germline, CDR1 is SGHKS and CDR2 is YYEKEE (reference sequence). The CDR3 extends over 16 amino acids. DNA for the CDR3: TGTGCCAGCAGCCGCTCCGAGGGGGACCCCATCCGTGAGCAGTTCTTC. It yields the protein CASSRSEGDPIREQFF.

The chain joins TRBV4-1 to TRBJ1-5; 10 bases match TRBD1. Trimming cost V 1 base and J 6 bases; bases outside gene matches: 3. The CDR3 length is 15 residues. Germline CDR1 reads MGHRA; CDR2 reads YSYEKL. The CDR3 sequence is CASSQVGDRGQPQHF. The CDR3 DNA sequence: TGCGCCAGCAGCCAAGTAGGGGACAGGGGTCAGCCCCAGCATTTT.

The chain couples TRBV9 to TRBJ2-7; possibly TRBD2 for D (6 bases). Per germline, CDR1 SGDLS and CDR2 YYNGEE. Trimming took 0 bases from V and 6 from J, leaving 16 bases between them. The CDR3 extends over 15 amino acids. The CDR3 here is CASSVEERAAAEQYF. CDR3 nucleotides: TGTGCCAGCAGCGTAGAGGAGCGGGCGGCGGCCGAGCAGTACTTC. The variable domain in full, completed from reference TRBV9 and TRBJ2-7, reads DSGVTQTPKHLITATGQRVTLRCSPRSGDLSVYWYQQSLDQGLQFLIQYYNGEERAKGNILERFSAQQFPDLHSELNLSSLELGDSALYFCASSVEERAAAEQYFGPGTRLTVT.

The V and J genes are TRBV7-9 and TRBJ2-1, with 7 bases identical to TRBD1. Trimming cost V 5 bases and J 0 bases; bases outside gene matches: 7. Germline CDR1 reads SEHNR; CDR2 reads FQNEAQ (reference sequence). This CDR3 has 16 residues. The CDR3 DNA reads as TGTGCCAGCAGCCCAAGACAGGGCAGCTCCTACAATGAGCAGTTCTTC. As protein: CASSPRQGSSYNEQFF.

This clone was seen only a few times. The chain couples TRBV3-1 (or the pseudogene TRBV3-2) to TRBJ1-6, with unresolved D. The CDR3 is made up of 14 amino acids. The germline gives CDR1 LGHDT, CDR2 YNNKEL (reference sequence). Trimming took 2 bases from V and 6 from J, leaving 8 bases between them. This chain's CDR3 is CASSQRAFNSPLHF. DNA for the CDR3: TGTGCCAGCAGCCAACGAGCATTTAATTCACCCCTCCACTTT.

The chain employs TRBV3-1 (or the pseudogene TRBV3-2) and TRBJ2-3; 8 nucleotides match TRBD2. The CDR3 has 13 residues. The V and J ends lost 8 bases and 9 bases, in that order; junction bases with no gene match: 10. Germline CDR1 LGHDT, CDR2 YNNKEL (reference sequence). The CDR3 reads CASGEGGGGTQYF. CDR3 nucleotide sequence: TGTGCCAGCGGAGAAGGAGGCGGGGGGACGCAGTATTTT.

This rearrangement joins TRBV27 to TRBJ2-1; D gene unclear. The CDR3 is 17 residues long. V was shortened by 7 bases and J by 0 bases, with 19 bases between the two germline ends. The germline V gene has CDR1 MNHEY and CDR2 SMNVEV (reference sequence). The DNA of the CDR3 is TGTGCCAGCACCGACGGGTTCTCGAGAAGCTCCTACAATGAGCAGTTCTTC. Its translation is CASTDGFSRSSYNEQFF.

Regarding this clone: Other nucleotide sequences from this sample produce the same CDR3. The CDR3 here is CASSLGGVGFNSNQPQHF. CDR3 DNA sequence: TGTGCCAGCAGCTTGGGAGGTGTAGGTTTTAATAGCAATCAGCCCCAGCATTTT. V usage is TRBV5-6 and J usage is TRBJ1-5; no clear D gene. The V gene lost 0 bases and the J gene lost 0 bases, with 16 bases spanning the gap. The germline gives CDR1 SGHDT, CDR2 YYEEEE. CDR3 length: 18 amino acids.

This chain connects TRBV6-6 to TRBJ1-2, with 9 bases that match TRBD1. The CDR3 is 15 residues long. J gave up 5 bases and V 5 bases, and 9 bases lay outside the gene matches. Germline V lookup: CDR1 MNHNY, CDR2 SVGAGI (reference sequence). The CDR3 loop is CASSKGQGLGYGYTF. CDR3 nucleotide sequence: TGTGCCAGCAGTAAGGGACAGGGCTTAGGTTATGGCTACACCTTC.

This sequence joins TRBV15 and TRBJ1-2; 7 positions agree with TRBD1. The germline gives CDR1 LNHNV, CDR2 YYDKDF (reference sequence). This CDR3 spans 15 amino acids. The J segment lost 4 bases and the V segment lost 1 base, leaving 6 bases of the junction unmatched. In DNA, the CDR3 is TGTGCCACCAGCAGAGGTACAGGGGTATCCTATGGCTACACCTTC. It specifies CATSRGTGVSYGYTF.

This chain joins TRBV7-2 and TRBJ1-6; 7 bases are a match to TRBD1. V lost 4 bases to trimming and J lost 8 bases; unmatched junction nucleotides: 11. Germline CDR1 is SGHTA and CDR2 is FQGNSA. CDR3 size: 16 residues. Here the CDR3 DNA reads TGTGCCAGCAGCTCGGGACAGAGGAGCGTCTATTCACCCCTCCACTTT. It specifies CASSSGQRSVYSPLHF.

The chain recombines TRBV19 with TRBJ2-2; D remains unclear. The CDR3 sequence is 12 residues long. V lost 6 bases and J 8 bases, leaving 10 bases between the germline ends. CDR1 is LNHDA and CDR2 is SQIVND in the germline V gene (reference sequence). CDR3 in DNA: TGTGCCAGTAGGAGGATCGGTGGGGAGCTGTTTTTT. This sequence encodes CASRRIGGELFF.